These 23 T cell receptor beta chains were sequenced from one sample in a study of human T cells and chemical hapten exposure. TCRdb re-called the RACE reads through MiXCR, storing one row per CDR3 protein. The table shows about 82,000 distinct CDR3 sequences, with under 15% occurring only once. The sample's time point: patch test 3, about 24 weeks after DPC sensitization. Noted treatment: therapeutic diphenylcyclopropenone sensitization with weekly scalp DPC. The sample was whole blood, taken in connection with sensitization to the hapten diphenylcyclopropenone (DPC). The receptor source for this set is a woman between 50 and 59 years old with alopecia areata. Some clones in this sample may be carry-over from other donors' samples.

CDR3 region: CASSLGPTNSPLHF. CDR3 bases: TGCGCCAGCAGCTTGGGACCGACGAATTCACCCCTCCACTTT. The V call is TRBV5-1, the J call TRBJ1-6; D gene uncertain. The germline CDR1 and CDR2 sequences are SGHRS and YFSETQ. This CDR3 has 14 amino acids. Between the trimmed V and J ends, which lost 0 bases and 7 bases, there was a span of 8 bases.

The V call is TRBV10-1, the J call TRBJ2-1; TRBD1 matches at 7 bases. The CDR3 has 13 amino acids. The V gene end was trimmed by 6 bases and the J gene end by 4 bases; junction bases not matched to a gene: 3. Per germline, CDR1 WNHNN and CDR2 SYGVQD (reference sequence). CDR3 loop: CASSGDSYNEQFF. Written as DNA, the CDR3 is TGCGCCAGCAGCGGGGACAGTTACAATGAGCAGTTCTTC.

In its sample, this clonotype was seen many times. The rearrangement joins TRBV6-2 or TRBV6-3 to TRBJ2-1; TRBD2 agrees at 12 bases. CDR3 size: 17 residues. The germline gives CDR1 MNHEY, CDR2 SVGEGT. Trimming at V came to 7 bases and at J to 0 bases, leaving 7 bases not matched to a gene. CDR3 region: CASNPPGLAGSYNEQFF. For the CDR3, the DNA is TGTGCCAGCAATCCTCCGGGACTAGCGGGCTCCTACAATGAGCAGTTCTTC.

The rearrangement links TRBV6-1 to TRBJ2-7; D tentatively fits TRBD1 or TRBD2 (6 bases each). The CDR3 is 14 amino acids. Trimming left V 7 bases short and J 6 bases short, with 19 bases between. The germline V gene has CDR1 MNHNS and CDR2 SASEGT. In nucleotides, the CDR3 is TGTGCCAGCACCGGGACTGCATGGGGGGCCGAGCAGTACTTC. Its translation is CASTGTAWGAEQYF.

This chain joins TRBV6-1 and TRBJ2-1; 8 bases are a match to TRBD2. Trimming cost V 2 bases and J 0 bases; bases outside gene matches: 3. In germline, CDR1 is MNHNS, CDR2 SASEGT. CDR3 length: 16 residues. The CDR3 bases are TGTGCCAGCAGTGAATTAGCGGGACGCTCCTACAATGAGCAGTTCTTC. It yields the protein CASSELAGRSYNEQFF.

V and J are TRBV27 and TRBJ1-1; 7 positions match TRBD1. This CDR3 is built from 15 residues. Trimming at V came to 1 base and at J to 4 bases, leaving 6 bases not matched to a gene. Germline CDR1 MNHEY, CDR2 SMNVEV (reference sequence). The CDR3 coding sequence is TGTGCCAGCAGTTTATACGGAAACAGGGGCACTGAAGCTTTCTTT. Translation: CASSLYGNRGTEAFF.

The chain links TRBV4-1 to TRBJ1-2; D is ambiguous. Germline assignment: CDR1 MGHRA and CDR2 YSYEKL. This CDR3 region has 16 residues. V dropped 4 bases and J dropped 2 bases, with 17 bases sitting between them. DNA for the CDR3: TGCGCCAGCAGCCGGAAAGAGGGTAGTGAAAACTATGGCTACACCTTC. Encoded protein: CASSRKEGSENYGYTF.

A few counts support this clonotype. This chain links TRBV29-1 with TRBJ2-7; 8 bases agree with TRBD1. There are 13 residues in the CDR3. The V gene end was trimmed by 7 bases and the J gene end by 2 bases; junction bases not matched to a gene: 7. CDR1 is SQVTM, CDR2 ANQGSEA, per germline. The CDR3 DNA sequence: TGCAGCGCACAGACAGGGGATACCTACGAGCAGTACTTC. Its translation: CSAQTGDTYEQYF.

In its sample, this clonotype was seen many times. The V call is TRBV25-1, the J call TRBJ2-5, with D possibly TRBD1 on 5 matching bases. Germline V gene lookup returns CDR1 MGHDK and CDR2 SYGVNS. V lost 2 bases and J lost 1, with 8 bases in between. CDR3 length equals 14 residues. The CDR3 protein is CASSERQGQETQYF. CDR3 bases: TGTGCCAGCAGTGAAAGGCAGGGCCAAGAGACCCAGTACTTC.

This clonotype was detected ten times or more. The J gene is TRBJ2-1, the V gene TRBV7-6; 12 bases agree with TRBD2. The CDR3 consists of 14 residues. The V gene end was trimmed by 4 bases and the J gene end by 9 bases; junction bases not matched to a gene: 4. CDR1 is SGHVS, CDR2 FNYEAQ, per germline. CDR3 sequence (DNA): TGTGCCAGCAGCTCACTAGCGGGAGGTGGTGAGCAGTTCTTC. Amino acid sequence: CASSSLAGGGEQFF.

This clonotype has a handful of counts. The chain recombines TRBV29-1 with TRBJ2-3; D possibly corresponds to TRBD1 (6 bases). Trimming stripped 4 bases from V and 9 bases from J, with 11 bases between. This CDR3 has 11 amino acids. The germline V gene encodes CDR1 SQVTM and CDR2 ANQGSEA. This chain's CDR3 is CSVAPGQTQYF. The CDR3 DNA follows: TGCAGCGTTGCTCCGGGACAAACGCAGTATTTT.

This clonotype occurred many times. This chain links TRBV2 with TRBJ2-3; no clear D gene. V lost 5 bases and J 6 bases, leaving 6 bases between the germline ends. Germline lookup yields CDR1 SNHLY and CDR2 FYNNEI. The CDR3 runs to 11 residues. The CDR3 nucleotides read TGTGCCAGCAGTTCCCCGGATACGCAGTATTTT. It encodes CASSSPDTQYF.

V gene TRBV11-1 combines with J gene TRBJ1-1; D remains ambiguous. The germline V and J ends were trimmed by 3 bases and 4 bases, with 12 bases remaining between them. The length of the CDR3 is 14 residues. The germline V gene encodes CDR1 SGHAT and CDR2 FQDESV (reference sequence). The CDR3 DNA reads TGTGCCAGCAGCTTCTACCGGGAGGGCACTGAAGCTTTCTTT. It specifies CASSFYREGTEAFF.

This clonotype was seen more than once but under ten times. This chain joins TRBV3-1 and TRBJ1-5; 7 positions agree with TRBD1. With V trimmed by 4 bases and J by 6 bases, 6 bases remained unmatched. The CDR3 has 14 amino acids. In germline, CDR1 is LGHDT, CDR2 YNNKEL (reference sequence). CDR3 region: CASSLNRGSQPQHF. The CDR3 bases are TGTGCCAGCAGCCTTAACAGGGGATCTCAGCCCCAGCATTTT.

This clonotype was seen repeatedly, ten times or more. The CDR3 coding sequence is TGTGCCAGCAGCCAAGATCGGGCCGGGGAGCTGTTTTTT. Protein: CASSQDRAGELFF. The chain couples TRBV4-2 to TRBJ2-2, with unresolved D. V dropped 0 bases and J dropped 6 bases, with 5 bases sitting between them. Germline V gene sequence: CDR1 LGHNA, CDR2 YNFKEQ. This CDR3 contains 13 residues.

This clonotype came up once. V is TRBV28 and J is TRBJ2-3, with TRBD2 matching over 11 bases. V trimming: 5 bases; J trimming: 5 bases; junction bases outside the gene matches: 6. This CDR3 is built from 15 residues. Germline CDR1 reads MDHEN; CDR2 reads SYDVKM. CDR3 sequence reads: CASSRPTSGKDTQYF. CDR3 sequence (DNA): TGTGCCAGCAGTAGGCCGACTAGCGGGAAAGATACGCAGTATTTT.

In this sample, this clonotype turned up many times. The gene calls are TRBV18 and TRBJ1-2; tentatively, D is TRBD1 (6 bases). Trimming stripped 5 bases from V and 5 bases from J, with 15 bases between. CDR1 and CDR2 (germline): KGHSH, LQKENI. This CDR3 contains 14 residues. CDR3 nucleotide sequence: TGTGCCAGCTCAACCGGGACAACCGATTATGGCTACACCTTC. Translation gives CASSTGTTDYGYTF.

This sequence joins TRBV14 and TRBJ1-2, with D possibly matching TRBD1 (5 bases). The CDR3 runs 15 residues. Germline CDR1 SGHDN, CDR2 FVKESK. V lost 1 base and J lost 8, with 17 bases in between. The CDR3 DNA reads as TGTGCCAGCAGCCAAGCTGGGGCGGGACGGGGCGGCTACACCTTC. It yields the protein CASSQAGAGRGGYTF.

V usage is TRBV7-6 and J usage is TRBJ2-5; the D gene could be TRBD1 or TRBD2 (6 bases each). Germline CDR1 is SGHVS and CDR2 is FNYEAQ. The germline V and J ends were trimmed by 8 bases and 1 base, with 17 bases remaining between them. The CDR3 covers 15 residues. The CDR3 DNA sequence: TGTGCCAGCCGAAGGGGGGATTGGGTCCAAGAGACCCAGTACTTC. This translates into CASRRGDWVQETQYF.

This clonotype was counted ten times or more. V is TRBV3-1 and J is TRBJ2-6; D unclear. Trimming left V 0 bases short and J 0 bases short, with 3 bases between. CDR1 is LGHDT, CDR2 YNNKEL, per germline (reference sequence). The CDR3 is 15 amino acids. CDR3 nucleotide sequence: TGTGCCAGCAGCCAAGATTTCTCTGGGGCCAACGTCCTGACTTTC. It is translated as CASSQDFSGANVLTF.

This rearrangement joins TRBV20-1 to TRBJ2-3; 11 bases map to TRBD2. The CDR3 consists of 15 residues. J was trimmed by 2 bases and V by 6 bases; bases with no gene match: 7. The germline CDR1 and CDR2 sequences are DFQATT and SNEGSKA (reference sequence). DNA for the CDR3: TGCAGTGCCCGTGGGACTAGCGGATACACAGATACGCAGTATTTT. Translating gives CSARGTSGYTDTQYF.

At least ten counts were recorded for this clonotype. The V call is TRBV20-1, the J call TRBJ1-3; 9 nucleotides match TRBD1. The germline V gene has CDR1 DFQATT and CDR2 SNEGSKA (reference sequence). CDR3 length: 17 amino acids. After removal of 6 bases from V and 0 bases from J, the junction contained 12 bases not matched to a gene. Here the CDR3 DNA reads TGCAGTGCGCCCGGGACAGGGTCCATTGGCTCTGGAAACACCATATATTTT. It translates to CSAPGTGSIGSGNTIYF.

This clonotype was observed many times. The rearrangement links TRBV11-2 to TRBJ2-1; 9 bases agree with TRBD2. V dropped 1 base and J dropped 0; count of bases not matched to a gene: 13. This CDR3 is built from 20 residues. Germline CDR1 is SGHAT and CDR2 is FQNNGV. CDR3 coding DNA: TGTGCCAGCAGCTTAGGGGACAGACTAGGACTAGCGAGCTCCTACAATGAGCAGTTCTTC. It codes for CASSLGDRLGLASSYNEQFF.